The clone carrying this T cell receptor beta chain has just a few counts. No antigen is known for it. V was clipped by 8 bases and J by 8 bases; unmatched bases: 8. Germline CDR1 is MNHNY and CDR2 is SVGAGI (reference sequence). The CDR3 extends over 13 amino acids. This entry belongs to a study of blood T cells in healthy people across ages. Study-wide results and caveats: Greater diversity and more naive CD4+ cells were seen in long-lived donors than in aged donors.

They isolated at least 6 million PBMCs from each sample. Combining a sample-barcoded 5' primer with a J-beta primer mix, a second PCR ran for about 6 to 12 cycles. TCRdb redid the calling of the 5' RACE reads with MiXCR, one entry per CDR3 protein. Of around 1.5 million distinct CDR3 sequences in the sample, roughly 60% are singletons; the top ten hold 5% to 7%. The sample taken for sequencing was blood. This receptor was identified in a man aged 18 to 29 in good health. The chain combines TRBV6-6 with TRBJ2-1; 8 nucleotides line up with TRBD2. The CDR3 sequence is CASGGGGLHEQFF. The CDR3 region has the DNA TGTGCCAGCGGTGGCGGGGGGTTGCATGAGCAGTTCTTC.